This T cell receptor (beta chain) was sequenced in a study of shared clonotypes between healthy human individuals. Regarding this clone: Its target is not known.

Healthy HIV-negative adults without recent acute infections or vaccinations served as donors. Nashville, Tennessee was home to all donors, each a Caucasian adult. Deletions cut 6 bases from V and 2 bases from J, with 11 bases between. Germline CDR1 reads SNHLY; CDR2 reads FYNNEI. The CDR3 totals 14 residues. This table comes from immunoSEQ multiplex PCR, and its TCRdb copy is limited to in-frame clones, with some not included. The table lists a few million clones, approximately 93% of them singletons. Whole-study results and caveats: Four donors had 5% to 6% of their naive CD4 clonotypes in common. Sequencing depth was expected to influence donor clonotype sharing.

Sequences were obtained from naive CD4+ T cells from PBMCs. Indicated subset: CD45RA+ positively selected. V usage is TRBV2 and J usage is TRBJ1-3; the D gene is possibly TRBD1 (5 bases). This sequence was found in a man between 18 and 29 years old in good health. Some clones in this sample may be carry-over from other donors' samples. CDR3 amino acids: CASREGYAGNTIYF. The CDR3 nucleotides are TGTGCCAGCAGAGAGGGGTATGCTGGAAACACCATATATTTT. Based on the CDR3 plus reference TRBV2 and TRBJ1-3, the full variable domain is EPEVTQTPSHQVTQMGQEVILRCVPISNHLYFYWYRQILGQKVEFLVSFYNNEISEKSEIFDDQFSVERPDGSNFTLKIRSTKLEDSAMYFCASREGYAGNTIYFGEGSWLTVV.